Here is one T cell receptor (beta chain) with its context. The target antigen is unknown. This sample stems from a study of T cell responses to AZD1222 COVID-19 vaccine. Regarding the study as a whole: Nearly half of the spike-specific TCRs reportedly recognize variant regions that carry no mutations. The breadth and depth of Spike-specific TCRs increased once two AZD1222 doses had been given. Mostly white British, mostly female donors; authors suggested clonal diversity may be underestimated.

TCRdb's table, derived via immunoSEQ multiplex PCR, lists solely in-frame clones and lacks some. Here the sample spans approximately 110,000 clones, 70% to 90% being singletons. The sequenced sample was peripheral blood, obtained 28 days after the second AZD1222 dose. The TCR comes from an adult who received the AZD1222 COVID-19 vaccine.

The CDR3 coding sequence is TGTGCCAGTCAGACAGGGAGCGAAGCTTTCTTT. Translation: CASQTGSEAFF. The V call is TRBV3-1 (or the pseudogene TRBV3-2), the J call TRBJ1-1; 7 positions match TRBD1. Germline V gene lookup returns CDR1 LGHDT and CDR2 YNNKEL (reference sequence). The CDR3 contains 11 residues. V dropped 9 bases and J dropped 8; count of bases not matched to a gene: 6.